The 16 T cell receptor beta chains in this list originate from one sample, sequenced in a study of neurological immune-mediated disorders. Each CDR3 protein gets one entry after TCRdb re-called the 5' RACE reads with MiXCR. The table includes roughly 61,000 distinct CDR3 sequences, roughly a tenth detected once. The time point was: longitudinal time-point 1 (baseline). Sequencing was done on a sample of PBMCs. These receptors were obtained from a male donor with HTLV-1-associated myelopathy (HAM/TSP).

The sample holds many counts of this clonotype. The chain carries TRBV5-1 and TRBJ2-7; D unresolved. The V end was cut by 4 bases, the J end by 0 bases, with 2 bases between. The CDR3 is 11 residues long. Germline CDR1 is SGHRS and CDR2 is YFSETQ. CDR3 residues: CASSDSYEQYF. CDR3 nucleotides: TGCGCCAGCAGCGACTCCTACGAGCAGTACTTC.

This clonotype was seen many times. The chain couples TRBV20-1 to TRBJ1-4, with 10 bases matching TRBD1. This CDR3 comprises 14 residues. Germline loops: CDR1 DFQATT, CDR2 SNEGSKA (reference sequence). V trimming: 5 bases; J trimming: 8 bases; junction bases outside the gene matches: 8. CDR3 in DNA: TGCAGTGCTCAAAGGACAGGGGGATGGGAAAAACTGTTTTTT. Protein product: CSAQRTGGWEKLFF.

CDR3 nucleotide sequence: TGTGCCAGCAGCTTGTATATTGAGTACGAGCAGTACTTC. Protein sequence: CASSLYIEYEQYF. The V and J genes are TRBV5-5 and TRBJ2-7; D remains ambiguous. The germline CDR1 and CDR2 sequences are SGHKS and YYEKEE (reference sequence). This CDR3 comprises 13 residues. The V gene lost 1 base and the J gene lost 4 bases, with 9 bases spanning the gap.

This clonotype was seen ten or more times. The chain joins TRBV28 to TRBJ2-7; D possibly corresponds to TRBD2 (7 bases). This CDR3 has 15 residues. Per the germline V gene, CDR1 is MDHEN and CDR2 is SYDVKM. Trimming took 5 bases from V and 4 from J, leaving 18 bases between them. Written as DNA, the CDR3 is TGTGCCAGCAGTCTCCGGGGGGCCCGATCGTACGAGCAGTACTTC. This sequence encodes CASSLRGARSYEQYF.

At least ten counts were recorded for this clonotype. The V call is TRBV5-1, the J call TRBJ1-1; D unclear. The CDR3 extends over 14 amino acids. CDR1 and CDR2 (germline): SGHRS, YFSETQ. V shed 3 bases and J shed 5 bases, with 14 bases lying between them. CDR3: CASSWERVGTEAFF. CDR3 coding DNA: TGCGCCAGCAGCTGGGAAAGGGTTGGGACTGAAGCTTTCTTT. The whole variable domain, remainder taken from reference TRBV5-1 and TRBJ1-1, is KAGVTQTPRYLIKTRGQQVTLSCSPISGHRSVSWYQQTPGQGLQFLFEYFSETQRNKGNFPGRFSGRQFSNSRSEMNVSTLELGDSALYLCASSWERVGTEAFFGQGTRLTVV.

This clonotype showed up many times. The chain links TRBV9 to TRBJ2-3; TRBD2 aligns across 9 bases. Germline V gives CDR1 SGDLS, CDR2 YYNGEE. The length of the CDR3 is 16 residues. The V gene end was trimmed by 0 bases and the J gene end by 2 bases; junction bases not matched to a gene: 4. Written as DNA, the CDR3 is TGTGCCAGCAGCGTAGTAATAGCGGGGGACACAGATACGCAGTATTTT. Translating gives CASSVVIAGDTDTQYF.

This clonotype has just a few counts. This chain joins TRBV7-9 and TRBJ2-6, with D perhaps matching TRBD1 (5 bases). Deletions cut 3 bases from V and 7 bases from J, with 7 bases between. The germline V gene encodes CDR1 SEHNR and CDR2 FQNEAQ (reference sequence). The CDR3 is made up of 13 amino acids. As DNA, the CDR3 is TGTGCCAGCAGCTTGCAGGGAGCCAACGTCCTGACTTTC. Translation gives CASSLQGANVLTF. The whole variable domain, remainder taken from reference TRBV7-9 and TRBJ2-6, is DTGVSQNPRHKITKRGQNVTFRCDPISEHNRLYWYRQTLGQGPEFLTYFQNEAQLEKSRLLSDRFSAERPKGSFSTLEIQRTEQGDSAMYLCASSLQGANVLTFGAGSRLTVL.

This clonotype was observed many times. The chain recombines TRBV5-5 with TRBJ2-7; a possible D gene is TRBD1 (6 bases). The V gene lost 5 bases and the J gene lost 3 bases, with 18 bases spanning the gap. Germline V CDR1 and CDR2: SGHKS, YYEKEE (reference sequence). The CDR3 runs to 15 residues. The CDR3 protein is CASRRQVPGFYEQYF. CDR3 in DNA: TGTGCCAGCAGACGACAGGTCCCGGGGTTCTACGAGCAGTACTTC.

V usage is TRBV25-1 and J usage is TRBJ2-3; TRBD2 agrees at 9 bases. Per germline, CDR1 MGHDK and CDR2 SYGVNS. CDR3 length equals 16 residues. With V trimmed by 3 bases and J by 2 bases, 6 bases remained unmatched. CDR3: CASSDYLAGDTDTQYF. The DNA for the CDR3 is TGTGCCAGCAGTGATTACTTAGCGGGGGACACAGATACGCAGTATTTT.

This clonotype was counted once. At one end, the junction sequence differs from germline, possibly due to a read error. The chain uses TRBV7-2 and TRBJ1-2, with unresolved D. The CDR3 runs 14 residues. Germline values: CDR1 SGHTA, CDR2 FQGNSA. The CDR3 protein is CASSLASENYCYTF. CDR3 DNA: TGTGCCAGCAGCTTAGCGTCCGAGAACTATTGCTACACCTTC.

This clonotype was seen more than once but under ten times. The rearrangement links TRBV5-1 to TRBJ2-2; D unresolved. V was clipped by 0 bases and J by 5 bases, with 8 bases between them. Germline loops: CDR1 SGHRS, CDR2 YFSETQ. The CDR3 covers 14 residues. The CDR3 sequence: CASSLETATGELFF. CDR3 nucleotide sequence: TGCGCCAGCAGCTTGGAAACCGCTACCGGGGAGCTGTTTTTT.

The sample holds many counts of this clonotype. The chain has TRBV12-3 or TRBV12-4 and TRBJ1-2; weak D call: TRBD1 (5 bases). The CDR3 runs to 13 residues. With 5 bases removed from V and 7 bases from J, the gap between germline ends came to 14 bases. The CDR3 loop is CASSPWGGGGYTF. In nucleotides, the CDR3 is TGTGCCAGCAGTCCCTGGGGTGGGGGTGGCTACACCTTC.

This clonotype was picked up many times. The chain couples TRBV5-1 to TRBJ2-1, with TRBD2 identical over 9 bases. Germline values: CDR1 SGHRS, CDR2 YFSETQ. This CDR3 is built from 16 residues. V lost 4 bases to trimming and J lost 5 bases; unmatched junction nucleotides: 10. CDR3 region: CASSIPASGDHNEQFF. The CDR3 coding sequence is TGCGCCAGCAGCATCCCCGCTAGCGGGGACCACAATGAGCAGTTCTTC.

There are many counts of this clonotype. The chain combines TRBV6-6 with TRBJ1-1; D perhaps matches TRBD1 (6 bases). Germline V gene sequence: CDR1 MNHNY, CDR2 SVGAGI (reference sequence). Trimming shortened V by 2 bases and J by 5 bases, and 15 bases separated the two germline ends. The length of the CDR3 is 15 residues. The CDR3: CASSYPSGVLTEAFF. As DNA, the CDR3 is TGTGCCAGCAGTTACCCGTCAGGGGTGCTGACTGAAGCTTTCTTT.

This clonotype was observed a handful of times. CDR3 protein: CASSWDNQETQYF. The CDR3 DNA is TGTGCCAGCAGTTGGGACAACCAAGAGACCCAGTACTTC. This chain connects TRBV28 to TRBJ2-5; possibly TRBD1 for D (6 bases). Germline V gene lookup returns CDR1 MDHEN and CDR2 SYDVKM. The V and J ends lost 4 bases and 0 bases respectively, with 6 bases between them. The CDR3 totals 13 residues.

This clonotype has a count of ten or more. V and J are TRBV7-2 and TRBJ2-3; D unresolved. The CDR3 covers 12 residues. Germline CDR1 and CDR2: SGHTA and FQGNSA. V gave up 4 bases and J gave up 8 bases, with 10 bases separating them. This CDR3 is CASSSEFVTQYF. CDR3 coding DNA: TGTGCCAGCAGCTCCGAGTTTGTTACGCAGTATTTT.